These 4 T cell receptor beta chains share one sample of origin, sequenced in a study of technical replicates of blood from a handful of donors. Using immunoSEQ multiplex PCR, the repertoire was profiled, and TCRdb retains in-frame clones only, with some absent. The sample includes around 89,000 clones, over 85% of them seen just once. Sequences were obtained from T cells isolated from PBMCs. These receptors were obtained from a human donor in good health.

V and J are TRBV18 and TRBJ2-7; TRBD2 is a possible D gene (5 bases). CDR3 size: 12 residues. The germline V and J ends were trimmed by 4 bases and 9 bases, with 13 bases remaining between them. Germline V lookup: CDR1 KGHSH, CDR2 LQKENI. CDR3 region: CASSRSGEGQYF. In DNA, the CDR3 is TGTGCCAGCTCACGGTCCGGGGAAGGGCAGTACTTC.

This rearrangement joins TRBV6-4 to TRBJ1-2; D possibly corresponds to TRBD1 (6 bases). The V end lost 6 bases, the J end lost 8 bases, and 16 bases lay between the germline ends. Germline V gene data show CDR1 as MRHNA and CDR2 as SNTAGT. The CDR3 spans 13 residues. The CDR3, as DNA: TGTGCCAGCAGCCGGGACACCGGGGTAGGCTACACCTTC. It codes for CASSRDTGVGYTF.

The genes are TRBV2 and TRBJ2-5; D unclear. The CDR3 totals 12 residues. V was trimmed by 2 bases and J by 4 bases, leaving 5 bases between them. Per the germline V gene, CDR1 is SNHLY and CDR2 is FYNNEI. Written as DNA, the CDR3 is TGTGCCAGCAGTGAAATAGTAGAGACCCAGTACTTC. Protein product: CASSEIVETQYF.

The gene calls are TRBV9 and TRBJ1-3; TRBD1 agrees at 7 bases. This CDR3 is built from 14 residues. V lost 5 bases to trimming and J lost 0 bases; unmatched junction nucleotides: 2. Germline V gives CDR1 SGDLS, CDR2 YYNGEE. The CDR3 here is CASSRGHSGNTIYF. CDR3 nucleotide sequence: TGTGCCAGCAGTAGGGGGCACTCTGGAAACACCATATATTTT.